These T cell receptor beta chains were read from a single sample in a study of post-analysis software for immune sequencing data. TCRdb independently ran MiXCR on the PCR reads; one entry per CDR3 protein. This table has fewer than 850,000 distinct CDR3 sequences, 30% appearing once. Sequencing was done on a sample of blood. All receptors come from a girl aged 5 to 17 with multiple sclerosis. CDR3s include the opening cysteine and the closing phenylalanine or tryptophan. Each record gives: J gene, V gene, D gene, clone size, CDR3 DNA, CDR3 protein. The D gene is left open where the match is weak. Clone size appears in some rows only: once, few, many, or a class for an expanded clone.

j_gene: TRBJ2-4
v_gene: TRBV27
d_gene: -
abundance: -
CDR3nt: TGTGCCAGCAGTCCCCTGGCGGGGGCCAAAAACATTCAGTACTTC
CDR3aa: CASSPLAGAKNIQYF

j_gene: TRBJ2-6
v_gene: TRBV7-2
d_gene: -
abundance: few
CDR3nt: TGTGCCAGCACCACAGGCCCCAGGGTTTCTGGGGCCAACGTCCTGACTTTC
CDR3aa: CASTTGPRVSGANVLTF

j_gene: TRBJ1-1
v_gene: TRBV10-3
d_gene: -
abundance: -
CDR3nt: TGTGCCATCGGGGAGTTATCTGAAGCTTTCTTT
CDR3aa: CAIGELSEAFF

j_gene: TRBJ1-1
v_gene: TRBV6-5
d_gene: -
abundance: -
CDR3nt: TGTGCCAGCAGGTACAACAGCCGGAACACTGAAGCTTTCTTT
CDR3aa: CASRYNSRNTEAFF

j_gene: TRBJ2-1
v_gene: TRBV5-1
d_gene: -
abundance: -
CDR3nt: TGCGCCAGCCGGCTGTGGGGAGCCCTCGGGGACAATGAGCAGTTCTTC
CDR3aa: CASRLWGALGDNEQFF

j_gene: TRBJ1-1
v_gene: TRBV7-7
d_gene: -
abundance: -
CDR3nt: TGTGCTAGCAGCCCAAATTTGGGGGGCAGATTCCAAATGAACACTGAAGCTTTCTTT
CDR3aa: CASSPNLGGRFQMNTEAFF

j_gene: TRBJ2-5
v_gene: TRBV2
d_gene: -
abundance: -
CDR3nt: TGTGCCAGCAGCCCTACTGGGGGAGATGAGCAGTACTTC
CDR3aa: CASSPTGGDEQYF

j_gene: TRBJ2-5
v_gene: TRBV6-1
d_gene: -
abundance: -
CDR3nt: TGTGCCAGCGGAGGACGGGGCCCAGGGGAGACCCAGTACTTC
CDR3aa: CASGGRGPGETQYF

j_gene: TRBJ1-5
v_gene: TRBV7-2
d_gene: -
abundance: few
CDR3nt: TGTGCCAGCAGCTTGACAGTAGACCGGGAGCCCCAGCATTTT
CDR3aa: CASSLTVDREPQHF

j_gene: TRBJ2-3
v_gene: TRBV20-1
d_gene: -
abundance: few
CDR3nt: TGCAGTGCTAGAGTTTGGTCCACAGATACGCAGTATTTT
CDR3aa: CSARVWSTDTQYF

j_gene: TRBJ2-7
v_gene: TRBV29-1
d_gene: TRBD1
abundance: many
CDR3nt: TGCAGCGTCCCCGGGACAGGGTTCTACGAGCAGTACTTC
CDR3aa: CSVPGTGFYEQYF

j_gene: TRBJ1-5
v_gene: TRBV3-1
d_gene: -
abundance: few
CDR3nt: TGTGCCAGCAGCCAAGATCCGCGCGGACATCAGCCCCAGCATTTT
CDR3aa: CASSQDPRGHQPQHF

j_gene: TRBJ2-5
v_gene: TRBV7-6
d_gene: TRBD2
abundance: -
CDR3nt: TGTGCCAGCAGCCCGGAAGCGGGGGGCCTCCAAGAGACCCAGTACTTC
CDR3aa: CASSPEAGGLQETQYF

j_gene: TRBJ2-5
v_gene: TRBV29-1
d_gene: TRBD1
abundance: many
CDR3nt: TGCAGCGTTGAGACGGGACAGGGTATAGAGACCCAGTACTTC
CDR3aa: CSVETGQGIETQYF

j_gene: TRBJ2-5
v_gene: TRBV6-5
d_gene: -
abundance: -
CDR3nt: TGTGCCAGCAGTTACTCCGAAGGGATTCAAGAGACCCAGTACTTC
CDR3aa: CASSYSEGIQETQYF

j_gene: TRBJ2-3
v_gene: TRBV20-1
d_gene: -
abundance: -
CDR3nt: TGCAGTGCTATGGAATATCCCTGGGTGGATACGCAGTATTTT
CDR3aa: CSAMEYPWVDTQYF

j_gene: TRBJ1-1
v_gene: TRBV20-1
d_gene: -
abundance: -
CDR3nt: TGCAGTGCTAGAGCTCTGGGGGGTGTCTCTGAAGCTTTCTTT
CDR3aa: CSARALGGVSEAFF

j_gene: TRBJ2-1
v_gene: TRBV28
d_gene: -
abundance: few
CDR3nt: TGTGCCAGCAGTCCGGAGATCAATGAGCAGTTCTTC
CDR3aa: CASSPEINEQFF

j_gene: TRBJ2-3
v_gene: TRBV9
d_gene: -
abundance: many
CDR3nt: TGTGCCAGCACCCCCGGCTGGCGAGAAGGGGCAGATACGCAGTATTTT
CDR3aa: CASTPGWREGADTQYF

j_gene: TRBJ2-1
v_gene: TRBV14
d_gene: -
abundance: -
CDR3nt: TGTGCCAGCAGCCATGCGGCCCCCCTCAATGAGCAGTTCTTC
CDR3aa: CASSHAAPLNEQFF

j_gene: TRBJ2-1
v_gene: TRBV27
d_gene: TRBD1
abundance: -
CDR3nt: TGTGCCAGCAGTCACGGGACAGGGTACCGGTTCTTC
CDR3aa: CASSHGTGYRFF

j_gene: TRBJ2-5
v_gene: TRBV14
d_gene: -
abundance: -
CDR3nt: TGTGCTAGCAGTCGACCCGTGGGGACCCAGTACTTC
CDR3aa: CASSRPVGTQYF

j_gene: TRBJ2-3
v_gene: TRBV20-1
d_gene: -
abundance: few
CDR3nt: TGCAGTGCTAGTAAGGTAGCTGGGACAGATACGCAGTATTTT
CDR3aa: CSASKVAGTDTQYF

j_gene: TRBJ1-4
v_gene: TRBV6-5
d_gene: -
abundance: few
CDR3nt: TGTGCCACCCGGGGGGCCCGACATTTAAATGAAAAACTGTTTTTT
CDR3aa: CATRGARHLNEKLFF

j_gene: TRBJ2-1
v_gene: TRBV4-3
d_gene: TRBD2
abundance: many
CDR3nt: TGCGCCAGCAGCCGCGGACTAGCGGGAGGGCTCACGGGGAATGAGCAGTTCTTC
CDR3aa: CASSRGLAGGLTGNEQFF

j_gene: TRBJ2-1
v_gene: TRBV5-1
d_gene: TRBD1
abundance: -
CDR3nt: TGCGCCAGCAGCTTGGTTGGGACAGGGGTTGTTGAGCAGTTCTTC
CDR3aa: CASSLVGTGVVEQFF

j_gene: TRBJ2-3
v_gene: TRBV27
d_gene: -
abundance: -
CDR3nt: TGTGCCAGCAGTTCTAGGAACGGAGCAGATACGCAGTATTTT
CDR3aa: CASSSRNGADTQYF

j_gene: TRBJ2-7
v_gene: TRBV29-1
d_gene: -
abundance: few
CDR3nt: TGCAGCGTTGTTTCTTTGAGACAGGGACTTTACGAGCAGTACTTC
CDR3aa: CSVVSLRQGLYEQYF

j_gene: TRBJ2-7
v_gene: TRBV20-1
d_gene: -
abundance: -
CDR3nt: TGCAGTGCCGGGCTTTACAATGAGCAGTACTTC
CDR3aa: CSAGLYNEQYF

j_gene: TRBJ2-7
v_gene: TRBV5-1
d_gene: TRBD2
abundance: few
CDR3nt: TGCGCCAGCCGCGATTCTAGCGGCTACGAGCAGTACTTC
CDR3aa: CASRDSSGYEQYF

j_gene: TRBJ2-3
v_gene: TRBV5-1
d_gene: TRBD1
abundance: -
CDR3nt: TGCGCCAGTAGCCCGTACACAGGGGTGGGAGATACGCAGTATTTT
CDR3aa: CASSPYTGVGDTQYF

j_gene: TRBJ2-4
v_gene: TRBV29-1
d_gene: -
abundance: -
CDR3nt: TGCAGCGTGGCCGGGACAAACACTCAAAACATTCAGTACTTC
CDR3aa: CSVAGTNTQNIQYF

j_gene: TRBJ2-5
v_gene: TRBV13
d_gene: TRBD2
abundance: -
CDR3nt: TGTGCCAGCAGACGTCTAGCGGCAGAGACCCAGTACTTC
CDR3aa: CASRRLAAETQYF

j_gene: TRBJ2-1
v_gene: TRBV5-1
d_gene: -
abundance: -
CDR3nt: TGCGCCAGCAGCTTCGTAGGTTTTAGCTCCTACAATGAGCAGTTCTTC
CDR3aa: CASSFVGFSSYNEQFF

j_gene: TRBJ2-1
v_gene: TRBV13
d_gene: -
abundance: few
CDR3nt: TGTGCCAGCAGCTTATGGGGGTCCTACAATGAGCAGTTCTTC
CDR3aa: CASSLWGSYNEQFF

j_gene: TRBJ1-2
v_gene: TRBV6-5
d_gene: -
abundance: few
CDR3nt: TGTGCCAGCAGCACGATCAAGGGATTTAGCTACACCTTC
CDR3aa: CASSTIKGFSYTF

j_gene: TRBJ2-1
v_gene: TRBV20-1
d_gene: -
abundance: -
CDR3nt: TGCAGTGCTAGAGCTAACGCGCTTCGTATCTCCTACAATGAGCAGTTCTTC
CDR3aa: CSARANALRISYNEQFF

j_gene: TRBJ2-4
v_gene: TRBV7-2
d_gene: -
abundance: -
CDR3nt: TGTGCCAGCAGCACGGGACCGGACAACATTCAGTACTTC
CDR3aa: CASSTGPDNIQYF

j_gene: TRBJ2-7
v_gene: TRBV12-3/TRBV12-4
d_gene: TRBD1
abundance: few
CDR3nt: TGTGCCAGCAGCCCCAGGTGGGGACAGGGTTCCTACGAGCAGTACTTC
CDR3aa: CASSPRWGQGSYEQYF

j_gene: TRBJ2-5
v_gene: TRBV14
d_gene: -
abundance: few
CDR3nt: TGTGCCAGCAGCCAGGGGTACGGACGCCAGGAGACCCAGTACTTC
CDR3aa: CASSQGYGRQETQYF

j_gene: TRBJ2-1
v_gene: TRBV5-1
d_gene: TRBD1
abundance: -
CDR3nt: TGCGCCAGCAGCTCAGGCAGGGGGCGGTTAAGGGATGAGCAGTTCTTC
CDR3aa: CASSSGRGRLRDEQFF

j_gene: TRBJ2-1
v_gene: TRBV28
d_gene: -
abundance: -
CDR3nt: TGTGCCAGCAGTTTGGAGGGTAGCTCCTACAATGAGCAGGTCTTC
CDR3aa: CASSLEGSSYNEQVF

j_gene: TRBJ2-5
v_gene: TRBV7-9
d_gene: -
abundance: few
CDR3nt: TGTGCCAGCAGCGGGGGGGCCGGTTGGGAGGAGACCCAGTACTTC
CDR3aa: CASSGGAGWEETQYF

j_gene: TRBJ2-5
v_gene: TRBV5-1
d_gene: -
abundance: few
CDR3nt: TGCGCCAGCAGCCTGCCCGACACATACCAAGAGACCCAGTACTTC
CDR3aa: CASSLPDTYQETQYF

j_gene: TRBJ2-7
v_gene: TRBV24-1
d_gene: TRBD1
abundance: -
CDR3nt: TGTGCCACCGGACAGGGGAGTTCCTACGAGCAGTACTTC
CDR3aa: CATGQGSSYEQYF

j_gene: TRBJ2-3
v_gene: TRBV7-2
d_gene: TRBD2
abundance: few
CDR3nt: TGTGCCAGCAGCTTCCCACCCAGGACTAGCGGGGGGGGAGATACGCAGTATTTT
CDR3aa: CASSFPPRTSGGGDTQYF

j_gene: TRBJ2-1
v_gene: TRBV7-2
d_gene: -
abundance: many
CDR3nt: TGTGCCAGCAGCTTAGGTCCCCGATCGTACAATGAGCAGTTCTTC
CDR3aa: CASSLGPRSYNEQFF

j_gene: TRBJ2-5
v_gene: TRBV20-1
d_gene: -
abundance: many
CDR3nt: TGCAGTGCTCAGCCTCCGACTGGCCAAGAGACCCAGTACTTC
CDR3aa: CSAQPPTGQETQYF

j_gene: TRBJ2-7
v_gene: TRBV20-1
d_gene: -
abundance: few
CDR3nt: TGCAGTGCTAGAGATCCGGGCAGGGCGAGGTCCTACGAGCAGTACTTC
CDR3aa: CSARDPGRARSYEQYF

j_gene: TRBJ2-3
v_gene: TRBV11-2
d_gene: -
abundance: few
CDR3nt: TGTGCCAGCAATGGTCCGGACTACAACACAGATACGCAGTATTTT
CDR3aa: CASNGPDYNTDTQYF

j_gene: TRBJ2-1
v_gene: TRBV5-1
d_gene: TRBD2
abundance: -
CDR3nt: TGCGCCAGCAGCTTGAGGCGGGGGGTCTACAATGAGCAGTTCTTC
CDR3aa: CASSLRRGVYNEQFF

j_gene: TRBJ2-1
v_gene: TRBV7-9
d_gene: TRBD1
abundance: few
CDR3nt: TGTGCCAGCAGCACTCCGACAGGGGGCTACAATGAGCAGTTCTTC
CDR3aa: CASSTPTGGYNEQFF

j_gene: TRBJ1-5
v_gene: TRBV7-9
d_gene: -
abundance: -
CDR3nt: TGTGCCAGCAGCTTAGATGCCTCAGAACCTAGCAATCAGCCCCAGCATTTT
CDR3aa: CASSLDASEPSNQPQHF

j_gene: TRBJ1-6
v_gene: TRBV12-3/TRBV12-4
d_gene: -
abundance: few
CDR3nt: TGTGCCAGCAGACAGGACCCAAATTCACCCCTCCACTTT
CDR3aa: CASRQDPNSPLHF

j_gene: TRBJ2-5
v_gene: TRBV5-1
d_gene: -
abundance: -
CDR3nt: TGCGCCAGCAGCTTGGAGGCGGTATACCAAGAGACCCAGTACTTC
CDR3aa: CASSLEAVYQETQYF